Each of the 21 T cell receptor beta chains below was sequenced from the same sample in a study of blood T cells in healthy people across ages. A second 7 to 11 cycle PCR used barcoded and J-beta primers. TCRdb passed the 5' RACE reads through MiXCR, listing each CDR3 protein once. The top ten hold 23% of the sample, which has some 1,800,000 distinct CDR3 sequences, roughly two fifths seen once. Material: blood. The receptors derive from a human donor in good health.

The CDR3 reads CSARVLGSLLTYGYTF. The CDR3, as DNA: TGCAGTGCTAGAGTATTAGGAAGCCTTCTGACCTATGGCTACACCTTC. The genes are TRBV20-1 and TRBJ1-2, with D unclear. CDR3 length equals 16 residues. Trimming pared 1 base from V and 4 bases from J, leaving 19 bases between. CDR1 and CDR2 from the germline V gene are DFQATT and SNEGSKA (reference sequence).

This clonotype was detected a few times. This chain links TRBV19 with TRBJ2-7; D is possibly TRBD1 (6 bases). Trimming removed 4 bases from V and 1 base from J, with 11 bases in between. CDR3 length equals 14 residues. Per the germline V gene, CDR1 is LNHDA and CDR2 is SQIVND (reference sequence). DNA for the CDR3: TGTGCCAGTAGTACACAGGGAATTTCCTACGAGCAGTACTTC. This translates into CASSTQGISYEQYF.

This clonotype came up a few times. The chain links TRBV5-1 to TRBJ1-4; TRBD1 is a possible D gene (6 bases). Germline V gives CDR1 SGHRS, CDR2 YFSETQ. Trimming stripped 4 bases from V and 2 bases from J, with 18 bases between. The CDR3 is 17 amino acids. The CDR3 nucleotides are TGCGCCAGCAGCCTGGGTTTGGGGGCCGGCACTAATGAAAAACTGTTTTTT. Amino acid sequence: CASSLGLGAGTNEKLFF. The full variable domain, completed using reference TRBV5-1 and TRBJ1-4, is KAGVTQTPRYLIKTRGQQVTLSCSPISGHRSVSWYQQTPGQGLQFLFEYFSETQRNKGNFPGRFSGRQFSNSRSEMNVSTLELGDSALYLCASSLGLGAGTNEKLFFGSGTQLSVL.

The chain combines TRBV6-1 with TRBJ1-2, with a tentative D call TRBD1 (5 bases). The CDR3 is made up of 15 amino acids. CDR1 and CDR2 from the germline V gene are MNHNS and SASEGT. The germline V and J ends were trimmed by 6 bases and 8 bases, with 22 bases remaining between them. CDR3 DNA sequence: TGTGCCAGCAGGGGACGGTCGCCCATATTTTACGGCTACACCTTC. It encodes CASRGRSPIFYGYTF.

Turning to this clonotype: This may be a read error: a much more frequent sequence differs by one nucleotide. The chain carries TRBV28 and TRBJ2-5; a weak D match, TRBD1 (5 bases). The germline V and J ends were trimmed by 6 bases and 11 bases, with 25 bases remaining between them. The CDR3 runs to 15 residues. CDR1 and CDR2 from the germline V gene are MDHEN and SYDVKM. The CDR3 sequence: CASSLTDLSFNEQYF. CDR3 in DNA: TGTGCCAGCAGCTTGACAGACCTCTCATTCAATGAGCAGTACTTC.

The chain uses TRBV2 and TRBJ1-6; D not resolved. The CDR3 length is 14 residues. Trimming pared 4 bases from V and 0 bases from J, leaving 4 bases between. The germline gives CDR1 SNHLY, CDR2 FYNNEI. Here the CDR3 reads CASSGNSYNSPLHF. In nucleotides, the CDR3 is TGTGCCAGCAGTGGAAACTCCTATAATTCACCCCTCCACTTT.

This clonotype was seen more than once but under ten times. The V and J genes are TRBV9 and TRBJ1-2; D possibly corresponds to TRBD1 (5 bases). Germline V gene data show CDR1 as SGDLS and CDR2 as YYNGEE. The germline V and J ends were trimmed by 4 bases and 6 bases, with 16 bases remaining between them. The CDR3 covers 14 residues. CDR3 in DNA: TGTGCCAGCAGCCCTAGTCCCGGGGCCGATGGCTACACCTTC. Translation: CASSPSPGADGYTF.

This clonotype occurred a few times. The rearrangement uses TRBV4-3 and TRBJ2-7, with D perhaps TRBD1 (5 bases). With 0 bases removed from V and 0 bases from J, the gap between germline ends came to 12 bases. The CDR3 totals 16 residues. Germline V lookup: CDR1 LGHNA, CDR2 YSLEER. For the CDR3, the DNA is TGCGCCAGCAGCCAAGACAGGGATTTTCCCTCCTACGAGCAGTACTTC. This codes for CASSQDRDFPSYEQYF.

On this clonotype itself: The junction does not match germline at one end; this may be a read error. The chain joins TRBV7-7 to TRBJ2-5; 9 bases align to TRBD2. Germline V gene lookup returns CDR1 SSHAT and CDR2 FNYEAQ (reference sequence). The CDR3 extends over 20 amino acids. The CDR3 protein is CASSLTSARLAVPYQETQYF. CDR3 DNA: TGTGCTAGCAGCCTAACGAGTGCCAGACTAGCGGTTCCGTACCAAGAGACCCAGTACTTC.

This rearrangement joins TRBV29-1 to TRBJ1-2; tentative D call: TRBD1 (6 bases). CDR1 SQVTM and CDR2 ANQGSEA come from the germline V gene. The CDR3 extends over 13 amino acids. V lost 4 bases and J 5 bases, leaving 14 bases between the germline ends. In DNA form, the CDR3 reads TGCAGCGTTGGTGGGGGGCGAGTTTATGGCTACACCTTC. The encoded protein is CSVGGGRVYGYTF.

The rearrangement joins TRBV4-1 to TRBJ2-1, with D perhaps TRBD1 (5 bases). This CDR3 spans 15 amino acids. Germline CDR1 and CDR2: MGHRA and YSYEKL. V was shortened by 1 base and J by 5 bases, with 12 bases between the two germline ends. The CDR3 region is CASSQGGRPNNEQFF. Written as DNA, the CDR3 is TGCGCCAGCAGCCAAGGGGGCAGGCCCAACAATGAGCAGTTCTTC.

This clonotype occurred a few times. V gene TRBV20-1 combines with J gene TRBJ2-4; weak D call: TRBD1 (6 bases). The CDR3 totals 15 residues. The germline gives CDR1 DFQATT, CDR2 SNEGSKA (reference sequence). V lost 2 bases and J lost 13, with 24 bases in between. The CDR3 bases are TGCAGTGCTAGACCCCCCCGAACAGGGAAGGGTGAGCAGTACTTC. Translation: CSARPPRTGKGEQYF.

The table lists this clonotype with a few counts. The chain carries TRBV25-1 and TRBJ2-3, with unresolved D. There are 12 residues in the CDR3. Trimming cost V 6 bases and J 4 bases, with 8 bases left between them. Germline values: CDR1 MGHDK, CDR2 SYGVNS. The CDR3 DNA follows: TGTGCCAGCAGCAATCCCCCAGATACGCAGTATTTT. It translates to CASSNPPDTQYF.

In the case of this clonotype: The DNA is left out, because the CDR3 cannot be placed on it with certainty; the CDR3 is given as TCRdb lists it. CDR3 sequence: CSVGQGAGEKRFF. The genes are TRBV29-1 and TRBJ1-4; the D call TRBD1 from the table was never checked on the DNA. The CDR3 comprises 13 residues, both ends counted. Germline loops: CDR1 SQVTM, CDR2 ANQGSEA.

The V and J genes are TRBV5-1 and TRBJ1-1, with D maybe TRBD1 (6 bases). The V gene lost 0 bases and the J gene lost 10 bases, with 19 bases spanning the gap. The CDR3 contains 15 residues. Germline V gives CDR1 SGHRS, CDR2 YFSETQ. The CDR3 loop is CASSLVGQGIKGAFF. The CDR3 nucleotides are TGCGCCAGCAGCTTGGTAGGGCAGGGGATTAAGGGAGCTTTCTTT.

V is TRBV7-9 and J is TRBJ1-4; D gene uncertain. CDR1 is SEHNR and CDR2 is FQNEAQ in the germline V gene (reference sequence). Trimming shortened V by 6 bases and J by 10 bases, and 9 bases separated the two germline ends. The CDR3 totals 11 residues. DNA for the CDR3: TGTGCCAGCAGTAAAGGTGGAAAACTGTTTTTT. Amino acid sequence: CASSKGGKLFF.

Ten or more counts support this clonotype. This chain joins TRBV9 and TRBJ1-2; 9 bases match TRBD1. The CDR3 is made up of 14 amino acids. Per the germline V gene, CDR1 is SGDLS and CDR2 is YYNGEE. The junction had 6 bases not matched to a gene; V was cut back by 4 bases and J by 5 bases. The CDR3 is CASSQLDRGYGYTF. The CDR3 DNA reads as TGTGCCAGCAGCCAACTAGACAGGGGGTATGGCTACACCTTC.

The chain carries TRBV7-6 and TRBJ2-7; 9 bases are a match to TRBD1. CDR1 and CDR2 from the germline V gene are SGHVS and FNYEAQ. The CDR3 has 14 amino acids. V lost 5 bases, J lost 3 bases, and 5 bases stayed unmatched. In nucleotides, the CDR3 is TGTGCCAGCAGCACCCGGGACAGGGACTACGAGCAGTACTTC. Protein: CASSTRDRDYEQYF.

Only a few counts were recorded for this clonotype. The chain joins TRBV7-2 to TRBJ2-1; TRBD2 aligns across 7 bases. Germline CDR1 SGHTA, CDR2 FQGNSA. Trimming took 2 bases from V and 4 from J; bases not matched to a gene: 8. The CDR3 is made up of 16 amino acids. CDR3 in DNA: TGTGCCAGCAGCTTAAGGACTAGTATAATGTACAATGAGCAGTTCTTC. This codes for CASSLRTSIMYNEQFF.

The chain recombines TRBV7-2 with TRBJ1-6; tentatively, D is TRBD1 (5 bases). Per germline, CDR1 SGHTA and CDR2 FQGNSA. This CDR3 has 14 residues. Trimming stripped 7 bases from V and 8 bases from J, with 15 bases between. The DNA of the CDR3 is TGTGCCAGCACCTCACGAAGGGGTGATTCACCCCTCCACTTT. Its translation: CASTSRRGDSPLHF.

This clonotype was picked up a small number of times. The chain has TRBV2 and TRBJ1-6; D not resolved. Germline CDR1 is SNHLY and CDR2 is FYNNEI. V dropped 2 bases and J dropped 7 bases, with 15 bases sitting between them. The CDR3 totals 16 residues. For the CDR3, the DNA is TGTGCCAGCAGTGAAAGGCGGGGATTTCGCAATTCACCCCTCCACTTT. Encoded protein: CASSERRGFRNSPLHF.